This T cell receptor (beta chain) was captured in a study of high-grade serous ovarian cancer treatment subgroups. Study at large: Mean per sample: about 14,000 reads, around 7,100 unique TCR beta rearrangements.

TCRdb keeps only in-frame clones here, not all; method: immunoSEQ multiplex PCR. In the table there are about 10,000 clones, 68% of which are singletons. This CDR3 spans 15 amino acids. V lost 1 base to trimming and J lost 3 bases, with 9 bases between them. CDR1 is SEHNR, CDR2 FQNEAQ, per germline (reference sequence). Tumor samples were obtained before definitive surgery or chemotherapy. The TCR originated in a human donor with high-grade serous ovarian cancer. The rearrangement uses TRBV7-9 and TRBJ2-2; D gene unclear. Sequencing input: tumor tissue. The CDR3 is CASSLGASDTGELFF. The CDR3 coding sequence is TGTGCCAGCAGCTTAGGAGCCTCGGACACCGGGGAGCTGTTTTTT.